The entry below gives a single T cell receptor (beta chain) sequence along with its context. Produced via immunoSEQ multiplex PCR; TCRdb's table is partial and in-frame only. The sample includes fewer than 200,000 clones, roughly nine tenths of them seen just once. The data originate from a study of control samples from healthy donors and cancer patients. The CDR3 is made up of 14 amino acids. Deletions cut 3 bases from V and 3 bases from J, with 9 bases between. Per germline, CDR1 ENHRY and CDR2 SYGVKD. Input material: blood. The origin of this receptor is a man aged 25 to 45 in good health. V is TRBV10-3 and J is TRBJ1-3; possibly TRBD1 for D (5 bases). The CDR3 protein is CAISETGDGNTIYF. The CDR3 nucleotides are TGTGCCATCAGTGAAACAGGAGATGGAAACACCATATATTTT.